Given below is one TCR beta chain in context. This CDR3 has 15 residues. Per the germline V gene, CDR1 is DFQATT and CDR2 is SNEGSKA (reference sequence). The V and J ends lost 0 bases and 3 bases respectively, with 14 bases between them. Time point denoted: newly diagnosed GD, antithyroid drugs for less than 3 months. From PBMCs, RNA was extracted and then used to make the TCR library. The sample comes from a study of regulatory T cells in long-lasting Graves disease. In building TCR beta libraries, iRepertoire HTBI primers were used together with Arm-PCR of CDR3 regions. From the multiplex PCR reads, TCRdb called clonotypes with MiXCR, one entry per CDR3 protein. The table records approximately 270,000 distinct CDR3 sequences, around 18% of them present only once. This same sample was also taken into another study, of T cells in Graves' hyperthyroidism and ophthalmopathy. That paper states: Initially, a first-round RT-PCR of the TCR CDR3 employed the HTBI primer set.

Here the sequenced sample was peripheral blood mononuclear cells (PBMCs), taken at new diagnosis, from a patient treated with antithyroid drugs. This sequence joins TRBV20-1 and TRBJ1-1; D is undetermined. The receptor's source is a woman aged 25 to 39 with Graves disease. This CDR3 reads CSARDSVSIYTEAFF. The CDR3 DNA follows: TGCAGTGCTAGAGATTCAGTAAGCATCTACACTGAAGCTTTCTTT.